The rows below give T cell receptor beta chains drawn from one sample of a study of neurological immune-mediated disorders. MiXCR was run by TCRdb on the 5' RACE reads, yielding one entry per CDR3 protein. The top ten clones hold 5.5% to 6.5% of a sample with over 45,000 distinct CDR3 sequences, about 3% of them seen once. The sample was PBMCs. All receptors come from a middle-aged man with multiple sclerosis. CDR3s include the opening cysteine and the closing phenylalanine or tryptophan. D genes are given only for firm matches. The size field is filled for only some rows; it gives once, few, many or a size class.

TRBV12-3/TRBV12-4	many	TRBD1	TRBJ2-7	TGTGCCAGCAGTTTAATCACGGGACAGGGGGACTACGAGCAGTACTTC	CASSLITGQGDYEQYF
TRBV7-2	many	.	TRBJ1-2	TGTGCCAGCAGCATAACAGGGACCTATGGCTACACCTTC	CASSITGTYGYTF
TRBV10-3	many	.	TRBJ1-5	TGTGCCACTAAGACGGGGAGTAATCAGCCCCAGCATTTT	CATKTGSNQPQHF
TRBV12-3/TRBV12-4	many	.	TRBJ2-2	TGTGCCAGCAGTTTTAGCGGGGAGCTGTTTTTT	CASSFSGELFF
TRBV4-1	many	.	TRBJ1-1	TGCGCCAGCAGCCAAGACAGGGGAAACACTGAAGCTTTCTTT	CASSQDRGNTEAFF
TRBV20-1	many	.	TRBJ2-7	TGCAGTGCTAGGCGGGGAAACTCCTACGAGCAGTACTTC	CSARRGNSYEQYF
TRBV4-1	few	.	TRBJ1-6	TGCGCCAGCAGCCCTACGCAGGGGAAGGGTTATTCACCCCTCAACTTT	CASSPTQGKGYSPLNF
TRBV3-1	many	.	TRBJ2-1	TGTGCCAGCAGCCAACGGACTGGTGAGCAGTTCTTC	CASSQRTGEQFF
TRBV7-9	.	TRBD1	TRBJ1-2	TGTGCCAGCATCCTAACCTCCCCCGGGACAGGGGGCTCTGGCTACACCTTC	CASILTSPGTGGSGYTF
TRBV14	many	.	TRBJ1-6	TGTGCCAGCAGCCATGGGGGGGCATTATCACCCCTCCACTTT	CASSHGGALSPLHF
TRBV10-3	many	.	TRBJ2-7	TGTGCCATCAGTGAGTCGGGGGGGCGTTTTAACGAGCAGTACTTC	CAISESGGRFNEQYF
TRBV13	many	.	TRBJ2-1	TGTGCCAGCAGCTTAGACGGGTTAATCCCCTACAATGAGCAGTTCTTC	CASSLDGLIPYNEQFF
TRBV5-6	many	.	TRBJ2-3	TGTGCCAGCAGCTTGCTTATAACAGACACAGATACGCAGTATTTT	CASSLLITDTDTQYF